The rows below give T cell receptor beta chains drawn from one sample of a study of PD-1 blockade in classical Hodgkin lymphoma. Profiling relied on immunoSEQ multiplex PCR, and the TCRdb table lists in-frame clones only, not all of them. The data hold about 93,000 clones, with 78% observed a single time. This specimen was peripheral blood mononuclear cells (PBMCs), taken before the fourth cycle of nivolumab. The source is a human donor with classical Hodgkin lymphoma. The CDR3 runs from the conserved cysteine through the conserved F or W. The D gene is left open where the match is weak. Size is omitted from some rows. Given values are once, few, many or a class for expanded clones.

v_gene	len	abundance	d_gene	j_gene	CDR3nt	CDR3aa
TRBV6-1	14	few	NA	TRBJ1-1	TGTGCCAGCAGTGAAGGGGGGCAAGGCACTGAAGCTTTCTTT	CASSEGGQGTEAFF
TRBV6-4	15	NA	NA	TRBJ2-1	TGTGCCAGCAGTGGGGCCCATCGAGGTCTGGATGAGCAGTTCTTC	CASSGAHRGLDEQFF
TRBV4-1	15	few	TRBD1	TRBJ2-7	TGCGCCAGCAGCCAAGTAGGGGGCCCGCCCTACGAGCAGTACTTC	CASSQVGGPPYEQYF
TRBV19	12	NA	TRBD2	TRBJ2-7	TGTGCCAGTAGTATAGGGGGGGGTGAGCAGTACTTC	CASSIGGGEQYF
TRBV18	18	NA	NA	TRBJ2-6	TGTGCCAGCTCACCTAGAATAGTCCGTACCTCTGGGGCCAACGTCCTGACTTTC	CASSPRIVRTSGANVLTF
TRBV5-1	16	NA	TRBD1	TRBJ1-1	TGCGCCAGCACGGGGACAGGGAGAGGGCTCAACACTGAAGCTTTCTTT	CASTGTGRGLNTEAFF
TRBV5-4	14	NA	TRBD2	TRBJ2-1	TGTGCCAGCAGCTTGGAGGGACTAGCGGGAGCGAAGTTCTTC	CASSLEGLAGAKFF
TRBV5-6	15	NA	NA	TRBJ1-4	TGTGCCAGCAGCTCCCTTTGGACCGCGGATGAAAAACTGTTTTTT	CASSSLWTADEKLFF
TRBV11-3	15	few	TRBD2	TRBJ2-1	TGTGCCAGCAGCTTGCGGGGGGGCGTATACAATGAGCAGTTCTTC	CASSLRGGVYNEQFF
TRBV21-1	14	few	NA	TRBJ2-3	TGTGCCAGCAGCAAAGATACGAGCACAGATACGCAGTATTTT	CASSKDTSTDTQYF
TRBV6-6	15	NA	NA	TRBJ1-5	TGTGCCAGCAGTTACTCGAGCGGTAGCAATCAGCCCCAGCATTTT	CASSYSSGSNQPQHF
TRBV7-9	17	NA	TRBD2	TRBJ2-6	TGTGCCAGCAGCTTTTGGGGACTAGCTTCTGGGGCCAACGTCCTGACTTTC	CASSFWGLASGANVLTF
TRBV11-2	14	NA	NA	TRBJ2-7	TGTGCCAGCAGCTTCGGGGCCAGCGGCTACGAGCAGTACTTC	CASSFGASGYEQYF
TRBV19	17	NA	NA	TRBJ2-2	TGTGCCAGTAGCGAAGCGGCCAGCATAAGGAGGCCCGGGGAGCTGTTTTTT	CASSEAASIRRPGELFF
TRBV18	13	NA	NA	TRBJ1-2	TGTGCCAGCTCACCACGCGAGGACTATGGCTACACCTTC	CASSPREDYGYTF
TRBV7-2	15	NA	TRBD2	TRBJ2-2	TGTGCCAGCAGCTATTCTAGCGGTAGCACCGGGGAGCTGTTTTTT	CASSYSSGSTGELFF
TRBV7-3	15	once	NA	TRBJ2-7	TGTGCCAGCAGCGTACACGGACAGAAGATCTACGAGCAGTACTTC	CASSVHGQKIYEQYF
TRBV30	12	NA	NA	TRBJ2-6	TGTGCCTGGGGCTCTGGGGCCAACGTCCTGACTTTC	CAWGSGANVLTF
TRBV11-2	16	once	NA	TRBJ2-3	TGTGCCAGCAGCCGCCTAGGGTACCCTAGCACAGATACGCAGTATTTT	CASSRLGYPSTDTQYF
TRBV10-3	12	NA	TRBD2	TRBJ2-4	TGTGCCATCAGTGAGTCGGGGGAGGGTCAGTACTTC	CAISESGEGQYF
TRBV9	16	NA	NA	TRBJ2-3	TGTGCCAGCAGCGTAGAAAGGGGCTTCCTGTCAGATACGCAGTATTTT	CASSVERGFLSDTQYF
TRBV6-6	13	once	NA	TRBJ2-7	TGTGCCAGCAGACATCAGTCTTCCTACGAGCAGTACTTC	CASRHQSSYEQYF
TRBV29-1	13	NA	TRBD1	TRBJ2-7	TGCAGCGTTGAAGGGCAGGGGGCCTACGAGCAGTACTTC	CSVEGQGAYEQYF
TRBV5-1	14	NA	TRBD1	TRBJ1-5	TGCGCCAGCAGCCCCGGACAGGGTGGACAGCCCCAGCATTTT	CASSPGQGGQPQHF
TRBV27	14	NA	NA	TRBJ2-3	TGTGCCAGCAGTTTGGAGGGCGTAACAGATACGCAGTATTTT	CASSLEGVTDTQYF
TRBV5-1	13	once	NA	TRBJ1-1	TGCGCCAGCAGCTTGGTGTTCGGACAGCAAGCTTTCTTT	CASSLVFGQQAFF
TRBV25-1	14	NA	NA	TRBJ1-3	TGTGCCAGCACTACGGCAGGTCCAGGAAACACCATATATTTT	CASTTAGPGNTIYF
TRBV6-5	14	few	TRBD2	TRBJ2-5	TGTGCCAGCAGTTGGCTAGCGGGAGAAGAGACCCAGTACTTC	CASSWLAGEETQYF
TRBV10-3	18	few	TRBD2	TRBJ2-1	TGTGCCATCAGTGAGCTATGGACTAGCGGGACTATATACAATGAGCAGTTCTTC	CAISELWTSGTIYNEQFF
TRBV12-5	13	NA	NA	TRBJ1-1	TGTGCTAGTGGTTTGTCGGAGGGGACTGAAGCTTTCTTT	CASGLSEGTEAFF
TRBV5-1	18	NA	TRBD2	TRBJ2-1	TGCGCCAGCAGTGCCCAGCGGGGGGCCATGAGCTCCTACAATGAGCAGTTCTTC	CASSAQRGAMSSYNEQFF
TRBV7-7	13	NA	NA	TRBJ2-1	TGTGCTAGCAGCTTAACAGGGTGGAATGAGCAGTTCTTC	CASSLTGWNEQFF
TRBV7-3	13	few	NA	TRBJ1-1	TGTGCCAGCAGCTTAGTAGACTTCACTGAAGCTTTCTTT	CASSLVDFTEAFF